One T cell receptor beta chain is described in this entry. Here immunoSEQ multiplex PCR was the method, and the copy in TCRdb shows in-frame clones only, minus some. The sample includes around 120,000 clones, 70% to 90% of them seen just once. Germline V gene lookup returns CDR1 SGHRS and CDR2 YFSETQ. This CDR3 has 15 residues. Deletions cut 1 base from V and 7 bases from J, with 14 bases between. These data belong to a study of T cell responses to AZD1222 COVID-19 vaccine. The source of this sequence is an adult in good health. The sequenced sample was peripheral blood, obtained on day 0 of AZD1222 vaccination. The chain carries TRBV5-1 and TRBJ2-2; perhaps TRBD1 as D (5 bases). CDR3 in DNA: TGCGCCAGCAGCTTGTCCCAGGGTTCCGGCGGGGAGCTGTTTTTT. Translated: CASSLSQGSGGELFF.